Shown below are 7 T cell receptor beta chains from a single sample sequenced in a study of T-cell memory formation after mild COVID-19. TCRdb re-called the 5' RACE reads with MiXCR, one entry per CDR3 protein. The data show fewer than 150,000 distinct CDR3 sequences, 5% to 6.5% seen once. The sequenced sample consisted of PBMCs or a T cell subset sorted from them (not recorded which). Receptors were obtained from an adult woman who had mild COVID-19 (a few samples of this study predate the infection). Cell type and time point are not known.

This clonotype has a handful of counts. The CDR3 loop is CATSKIPDTQYF. CDR3 DNA: TGTGCCACCAGCAAAATTCCAGATACGCAGTATTTT. This sequence joins TRBV15 and TRBJ2-3; D unresolved. The CDR3 has 12 amino acids. Per the germline V gene, CDR1 is LNHNV and CDR2 is YYDKDF (reference sequence). Trimming left V 4 bases short and J 4 bases short, with 6 bases between. Drawing the rest from reference TRBV15 and TRBJ2-3, the complete variable domain is DAMVIQNPRYQVTQFGKPVTLSCSQTLNHNVMYWYQQKSSQAPKLLFHYYDKDFNNEADTPDNFQSRRPNTSFCFLDIRSPGLGDTAMYLCATSKIPDTQYFGPGTRLTVL.

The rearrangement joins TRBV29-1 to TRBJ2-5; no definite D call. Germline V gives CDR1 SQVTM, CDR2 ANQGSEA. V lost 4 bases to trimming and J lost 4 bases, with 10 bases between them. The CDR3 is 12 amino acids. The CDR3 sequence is CSVVQIGETQYF. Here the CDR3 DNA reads TGCAGCGTTGTTCAGATTGGAGAGACCCAGTACTTC. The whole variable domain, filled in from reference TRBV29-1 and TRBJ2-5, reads SAVISQKPSRDICQRGTSLTIQCQVDSQVTMMFWYRQQPGQSLTLIATANQGSEATYESGFVIDKFPISRPNLTFSTLTVSNMSPEDSSIYLCSVVQIGETQYFGPGTRLLVL.

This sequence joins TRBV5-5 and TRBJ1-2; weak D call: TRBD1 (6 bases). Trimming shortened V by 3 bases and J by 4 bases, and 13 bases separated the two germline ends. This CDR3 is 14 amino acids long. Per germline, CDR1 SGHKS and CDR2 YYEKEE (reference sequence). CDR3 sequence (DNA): TGTGCCAGCAGCTCGGACAGCCTCGCCTATGGCTACACCTTC. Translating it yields CASSSDSLAYGYTF.

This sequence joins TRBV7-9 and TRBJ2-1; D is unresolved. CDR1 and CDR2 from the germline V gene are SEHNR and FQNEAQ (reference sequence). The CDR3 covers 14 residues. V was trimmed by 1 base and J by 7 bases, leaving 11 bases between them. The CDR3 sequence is CASSLEGVRNEQFF. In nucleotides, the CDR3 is TGTGCCAGCAGCTTAGAAGGAGTCAGGAATGAGCAGTTCTTC.

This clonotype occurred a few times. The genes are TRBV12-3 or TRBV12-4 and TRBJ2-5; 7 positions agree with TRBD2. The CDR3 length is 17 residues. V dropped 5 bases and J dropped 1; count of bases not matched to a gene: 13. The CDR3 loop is CASSPAWGGVSQETQYF. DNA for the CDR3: TGTGCCAGCAGTCCAGCCTGGGGGGGGGTTTCCCAAGAGACCCAGTACTTC.

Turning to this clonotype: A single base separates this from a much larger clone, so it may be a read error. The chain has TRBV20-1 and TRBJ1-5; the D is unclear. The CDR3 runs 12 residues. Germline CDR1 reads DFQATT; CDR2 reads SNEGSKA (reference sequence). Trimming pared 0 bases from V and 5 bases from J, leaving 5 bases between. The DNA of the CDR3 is TGCAGTGCTAGAGATATTTATCAGCCCCAGCATTTT. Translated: CSARDIYQPQHF.

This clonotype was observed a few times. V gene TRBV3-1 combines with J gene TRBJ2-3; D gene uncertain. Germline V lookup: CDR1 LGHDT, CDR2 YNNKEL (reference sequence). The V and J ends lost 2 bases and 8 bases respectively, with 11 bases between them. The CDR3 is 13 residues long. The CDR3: CASSQRAVGTQYF. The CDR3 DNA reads TGTGCCAGCAGCCAAAGGGCCGTGGGTACGCAGTATTTT.